Each of the 2 T cell receptor beta chains below was sequenced from the same sample in a study of blood T cell repertoires in COVID-19. Clones were sequenced by immunoSEQ multiplex PCR, and TCRdb holds only the in-frame ones, with some missing. The table includes 200,000 to 250,000 clones, 88% detected once. The sample was PBMCs or T cells enriched from blood (not recorded which). The source of these receptors is a woman between 25 and 40 years old who had recovered from COVID-19.

DNA of the CDR3: TGTGCCAGCAGCTTACCAGGGCCCAGTAATTCACCCCTCCACTTT. Amino acids: CASSLPGPSNSPLHF. The rearrangement links TRBV7-8 to TRBJ1-6, with a possible D match to TRBD1 (5 bases). The CDR3 is 15 residues long. V lost 2 bases, J lost 6 bases, and 11 bases lay in between. The V gene's germline CDR1 is SGHVS and CDR2 FQNEAQ.

The chain uses TRBV10-1 and TRBJ2-5, with D possibly matching TRBD1 (5 bases). The CDR3 runs 15 residues. The germline V gene has CDR1 WNHNN and CDR2 SYGVQD (reference sequence). Trimming left V 4 bases short and J 3 bases short, with 15 bases between. CDR3: CASSGQGRDEETQYF. The CDR3 DNA sequence: TGCGCCAGCAGTGGGCAGGGAAGGGATGAAGAGACCCAGTACTTC.